Included here is one T cell receptor (beta chain) sequence, with context. The CDR3 has 12 amino acids. Germline V gene sequence: CDR1 SQVTM, CDR2 ANQGSEA. V lost 5 bases to trimming and J lost 0 bases, with 7 bases between them. These data come from a study of yellow fever vaccine responses in identical twins. MiXCR was run by TCRdb on the RT-PCR reads, yielding one entry per CDR3 protein. Found here are 9,000 to 13,000 distinct CDR3 sequences, approximately 87% of them singletons; the top ten hold under 2.5%. V usage is TRBV29-1 and J usage is TRBJ1-2; D gene uncertain. This clonotype originated in a woman in her late teens or twenties who received the yellow fever vaccine. The sequenced sample was T cells from blood (PBMCs), unsorted or a sorted subset (not recorded which), obtained before or after yellow fever vaccination (not recorded which). The CDR3 protein is CSVSGANYGYTF. The CDR3 nucleotides read TGCAGCGTTAGCGGTGCTAACTATGGCTACACCTTC.